One sample yielded the 30 T cell receptor beta chains listed below, sequenced in a study of blood T cell repertoires in COVID-19. Measured with immunoSEQ multiplex PCR; TCRdb has only the in-frame clones, and not every one. This table has 150,000 to 200,000 clones, approximately 82% appearing once. Input material: peripheral blood. These receptor sequences come from a woman in her seventies who had recovered from COVID-19.

The chain uses TRBV21-1 and TRBJ2-5; the table's D call, TRBD2, was not checked against the DNA. TRBV21-1 is an annotated pseudogene. This CDR3 has 12 residues. The CDR3 nucleotides read TGTGCCAGGAGGACTACACAAGAGACCCAGTACTTC. It is translated as CARRTTQETQYF.

The CDR3 sequence: CASSPSGSLGAFF. Written as DNA, the CDR3 is TGTGCCAGCAGCCCGTCGGGGAGCCTCGGGGCTTTCTTT. This chain links TRBV27 with TRBJ1-1; D remains unclear. Deletions cut 6 bases from V and 11 bases from J, with 19 bases between. The CDR3 consists of 13 residues. The germline V gene has CDR1 MNHEY and CDR2 SMNVEV (reference sequence).

The chain carries TRBV21-1 and TRBJ2-1; the table assigns TRBD2, which was not confirmed against the DNA. TRBV21-1 is shown as a pseudogene. This CDR3 has 15 amino acids. CDR3 protein: CASSKAGGGDNEQFF. The CDR3 DNA reads as TGTGCCAGCAGCAAAGCTGGGGGGGGTGACAATGAGCAGTTCTTC.

The chain couples TRBV5-1 to TRBJ2-7; 9 nucleotides line up with TRBD1. J was trimmed by 3 bases and V by 4 bases; bases with no gene match: 5. Per germline, CDR1 SGHRS and CDR2 YFSETQ. This CDR3 contains 14 residues. The DNA for the CDR3 is TGCGCCAGCAGCCCGGGGACAGGGCACTACGAGCAGTACTTC. Protein sequence: CASSPGTGHYEQYF.

The V and J genes are TRBV5-1 and TRBJ2-1, with 7 bases identical to TRBD2. Unmatched junction bases numbered 15, after V lost 9 bases and J lost 6 bases. CDR1 is SGHRS and CDR2 is YFSETQ in the germline V gene. This CDR3 comprises 15 residues. In DNA form, the CDR3 reads TGCGCCACCCACCCGGGCGGGAGTTCTTTCAATGAGCAGTTCTTC. Translation: CATHPGGSSFNEQFF.

This clone was seen a handful of times. This chain connects TRBV9 to TRBJ2-5, with 7 bases lining up with TRBD1. Germline loops: CDR1 SGDLS, CDR2 YYNGEE. The CDR3 has 16 residues. With V trimmed by 0 bases and J by 0 bases, 5 bases remained unmatched. CDR3 region: CASSVGWTGDQETQYF. In nucleotides, the CDR3 is TGTGCCAGCAGCGTAGGGTGGACAGGCGACCAAGAGACCCAGTACTTC. Full variable domain (rest looked up from reference TRBV9 and TRBJ2-5): DSGVTQTPKHLITATGQRVTLRCSPRSGDLSVYWYQQSLDQGLQFLIQYYNGEERAKGNILERFSAQQFPDLHSELNLSSLELGDSALYFCASSVGWTGDQETQYFGPGTRLLVL.

This sequence joins TRBV5-4 and TRBJ2-5, with TRBD2 identical over 13 bases. Looked up from germline, CDR1 is SGHNT and CDR2 is YYREEE (reference sequence). The CDR3 totals 16 residues. V was pared by 4 bases and J by 5 bases, with 8 bases of the junction left unmatched. The CDR3 sequence: CASSAGLAGVWETQYF. The CDR3 coding sequence is TGTGCCAGCAGCGCCGGACTAGCGGGGGTTTGGGAGACCCAGTACTTC.

CDR3 amino acids: CASSLTGSPAPLFF. The CDR3 DNA follows: TGTGCCAGCAGCCTCACAGGGAGCCCGGCCCCACTGTTTTTT. The chain recombines TRBV4-2 with TRBJ1-4; D may be TRBD1 (6 bases). In germline, CDR1 is LGHNA, CDR2 YNFKEQ. Deletions cut 4 bases from V and 13 bases from J, with 19 bases between. The CDR3 runs 14 residues.

The V gene is TRBV5-6, the J gene TRBJ1-1, with 11 nucleotides matching TRBD1. The CDR3 spans 15 residues. Germline trimming cut 4 bases from V and 1 base from J; bases unmatched to any gene: 3. CDR1 is SGHDT, CDR2 YYEEEE, per germline. CDR3 sequence (DNA): TGTGCCAGCAGCGGGGACAGGGGGAGGAACACTGAAGCTTTCTTT. It codes for CASSGDRGRNTEAFF.

The genes are TRBV5-1 and TRBJ2-5; 7 nucleotides agree with TRBD1. The CDR3 spans 14 residues. V lost 4 bases to trimming and J lost 5 bases; unmatched junction nucleotides: 8. Germline V lookup: CDR1 SGHRS, CDR2 YFSETQ. The CDR3 bases are TGCGCCAGCAGCCCGGGACAGCCCGGGGAGACCCAGTACTTC. This sequence encodes CASSPGQPGETQYF.

The gene calls are TRBV6-1 and TRBJ2-7; TRBD1 matches at 10 bases. V lost 0 bases to trimming and J lost 9 bases; unmatched junction nucleotides: 8. The CDR3 runs to 15 residues. Germline CDR1 and CDR2: MNHNS and SASEGT. The CDR3 reads CASSEAQDRGAAQYF. The CDR3 nucleotides are TGTGCCAGCAGTGAAGCGCAGGACAGGGGGGCTGCGCAGTACTTC.

This chain uses TRBV20-1 with TRBJ2-5; D may be TRBD2 (5 bases). Germline V gives CDR1 DFQATT, CDR2 SNEGSKA (reference sequence). V gave up 5 bases and J gave up 9 bases, with 10 bases separating them. CDR3 length equals 10 residues. The CDR3 DNA is TGCAGTGCTGGCCTGGAGGCCCAGTACTTC. Amino acid sequence: CSAGLEAQYF.

The table lists this clone with a few counts. This chain joins TRBV7-6 and TRBJ2-7, with a tentative D call TRBD1 (6 bases). V lost 5 bases to trimming and J lost 2 bases, with 10 bases between them. The CDR3 runs 13 residues. Germline assignment: CDR1 SGHVS and CDR2 FNYEAQ. CDR3 protein: CASSPGVAYEQYF. Written as DNA, the CDR3 is TGTGCCAGCAGCCCAGGGGTGGCCTACGAGCAGTACTTC.

This rearrangement joins TRBV21-1 to TRBJ1-2. TRBV21-1 is noted as a pseudogene. The CDR3 length is 15 residues. This CDR3 reads CASTFREGEGYGYTF. CDR3 sequence (DNA): TGTGCCAGCACCTTTAGGGAGGGGGAGGGTTATGGCTACACCTTC.

The rearrangement joins TRBV7-9 to TRBJ1-1; no clear D gene. V shed 2 bases and J shed 0 bases, with 16 bases lying between them. Germline V CDR1 and CDR2: SEHNR, FQNEAQ (reference sequence). The CDR3 length is 17 residues. CDR3 nucleotides: TGTGCCAGCAGCTTATGGGCTGGGTTGGACTTGAACACTGAAGCTTTCTTT. Residues: CASSLWAGLDLNTEAFF.

CDR3 amino acids: CASSRGRLAGRYNEQFF. CDR3 in DNA: TGCGCCAGCAGCCGAGGACGACTAGCAGGCCGTTACAATGAGCAGTTCTTC. The chain employs TRBV4-1 and TRBJ2-1; 7 positions agree with TRBD2. V was clipped by 4 bases and J by 4 bases; unmatched bases: 13. Germline CDR1 is MGHRA and CDR2 is YSYEKL. This CDR3 comprises 17 residues.

The rearrangement uses TRBV27 and TRBJ1-6; a possible D gene is TRBD1 (5 bases). The germline V gene encodes CDR1 MNHEY and CDR2 SMNVEV (reference sequence). The V gene lost 3 bases and the J gene lost 0 bases, with 9 bases spanning the gap. The CDR3 has 16 residues. Here the CDR3 DNA reads TGTGCCAGCAGTTTTGGGGGGAGCTCCTATAATTCACCCCTCCACTTT. Its translation: CASSFGGSSYNSPLHF.

V is TRBV4-2 and J is TRBJ1-1; D possibly corresponds to TRBD1 (5 bases). Trimming took 0 bases from V and 1 from J, leaving 12 bases between them. The CDR3 totals 16 residues. Per germline, CDR1 LGHNA and CDR2 YNFKEQ. In DNA, the CDR3 is TGTGCCAGCAGCCAAGATAGGGGCAGGGAGAACACTGAAGCTTTCTTT. Amino acids: CASSQDRGRENTEAFF.

The V call is TRBV28, the J call TRBJ1-2, with D unclear. V gave up 6 bases and J gave up 0 bases, with 17 bases separating them. Germline CDR1 MDHEN, CDR2 SYDVKM. The CDR3 is made up of 16 amino acids. CDR3 sequence (DNA): TGTGCCAGCAGCTCCACCGGCACAGCAGCTAACTATGGCTACACCTTC. Its translation is CASSSTGTAANYGYTF.

V is TRBV14 and J is TRBJ2-1; D not resolved. Per germline, CDR1 SGHDN and CDR2 FVKESK. V lost 4 bases to trimming and J lost 0 bases, with 7 bases between them. The CDR3 length is 14 residues. The CDR3 region is CASSPTSSYNEQFF. The CDR3 DNA reads TGTGCCAGCAGCCCGACAAGCTCCTACAATGAGCAGTTCTTC. The full variable domain, with the rest looked up from reference TRBV14 and TRBJ2-1, is EAGVTQFPSHSVIEKGQTVTLRCDPISGHDNLYWYRRVMGKEIKFLLHFVKESKQDESGMPNNRFLAERTGGTYSTLKVQPAELEDSGVYFCASSPTSSYNEQFFGPGTRLTVL.

V usage is TRBV5-1 and J usage is TRBJ2-5; 11 nucleotides align to TRBD2. V shed 2 bases and J 2 bases; nucleotides not matched to a gene: 5. CDR1 and CDR2 from the germline V gene are SGHRS and YFSETQ. The CDR3 extends over 16 amino acids. CDR3 coding DNA: TGCGCCAGCAGCTTTGGGGCTAGCGGGAGGCAAGAGACCCAGTACTTC. This codes for CASSFGASGRQETQYF.

The V gene is TRBV5-1, the J gene TRBJ1-2; 9 bases match TRBD1. Germline V gives CDR1 SGHRS, CDR2 YFSETQ. The CDR3 is 13 residues long. V shed 6 bases, J shed 6 bases, and the junction held 6 bases outside the gene matches. CDR3 bases: TGCGCCAGCACCCAGGACAGGGGCGATGGCTACACCTTC. It yields the protein CASTQDRGDGYTF.

The chain links TRBV7-2 to TRBJ2-5; D remains unclear. CDR1 is SGHTA, CDR2 FQGNSA, per germline. This CDR3 spans 15 amino acids. With 5 bases removed from V and 0 bases from J, the gap between germline ends came to 13 bases. The DNA of the CDR3 is TGTGCCAGCAGCCGGCCCGACATGTACCAAGAGACCCAGTACTTC. Its translation is CASSRPDMYQETQYF.

This clone was counted a single time. The V gene is TRBV10-3, the J gene TRBJ1-4, with TRBD1 identical over 9 bases. Germline-derived CDR1 and CDR2 are ENHRY and SYGVKD. With V trimmed by 8 bases and J by 5 bases, 3 bases remained unmatched. The CDR3 runs to 13 residues. In DNA, the CDR3 is TGTGCCATCCGGGACAGGGTAAATGAAAAACTGTTTTTT. Its translation is CAIRDRVNEKLFF.

The chain couples TRBV13 to TRBJ2-3; tentatively, D is TRBD1 (6 bases). Germline CDR1 reads PRHDT; CDR2 reads FYEKMQ (reference sequence). This CDR3 has 14 amino acids. Trimming took 5 bases from V and 2 from J, leaving 11 bases between them. CDR3 region: CASSTGHTTDTQYF. The DNA for the CDR3 is TGTGCCAGCAGCACGGGACACACCACAGATACGCAGTATTTT.

This clone was seen only a few times. The CDR3 spells CASSPSGAGELFF. CDR3 coding DNA: TGTGCCAGCAGCCCTAGTGGTGCCGGGGAGCTGTTTTTT. The chain recombines TRBV12-3 or TRBV12-4 with TRBJ2-2; no definite D call. CDR3 length: 13 amino acids. V was trimmed by 6 bases and J by 6 bases, leaving 11 bases between them.

The table lists this clone with a few counts. The chain uses TRBV10-3 and TRBJ1-2; 7 nucleotides agree with TRBD1. With 0 bases clipped from V and 2 bases from J, the junction kept 6 bases outside the gene matches. Germline assignment: CDR1 ENHRY and CDR2 SYGVKD. There are 16 residues in the CDR3. CDR3 bases: TGTGCCATCAGTGAGTCGACTAGGGGGCCCAACTATGGCTACACCTTC. This translates into CAISESTRGPNYGYTF.

The sample holds one count of this clone. This sequence joins TRBV7-3 and TRBJ2-2; D is ambiguous. The CDR3 loop spans 13 amino acids. The germline V and J ends were trimmed by 2 bases and 7 bases, with 8 bases remaining between them. CDR1 and CDR2 from the germline V gene are SGHTA and FQGTGA. CDR3 protein: CASSLSRSGELFF. The CDR3 DNA reads as TGTGCCAGCAGCTTATCGCGAAGCGGGGAGCTGTTTTTT.

The chain combines TRBV28 with TRBJ1-6; the D is unclear. CDR3 length: 13 amino acids. Trimming removed 6 bases at V and 8 bases at J, with 11 bases between. Germline V gene lookup returns CDR1 MDHEN and CDR2 SYDVKM. The CDR3 region has the DNA TGTGCCAGCAGCCCCAGGTGGGATTCACCCCTCCACTTT. It is translated as CASSPRWDSPLHF.

This clone was found once. The genes are TRBV27 and TRBJ2-3; 7 bases fit TRBD1. Looked up from germline, CDR1 is MNHEY and CDR2 is SMNVEV (reference sequence). The CDR3 sequence is 16 residues long. V trimming: 4 bases; J trimming: 2 bases; junction bases outside the gene matches: 9. The CDR3 DNA is TGTGCCAGCAGTTCAGGGGACAGTCTAAACACAGATACGCAGTATTTT. Translated, it gives CASSSGDSLNTDTQYF.